The T cell receptor beta chain under discussion was sequenced for a study of CD8 T cells in Susac syndrome. Germline loops: CDR1 DFQATT, CDR2 SNEGSKA (reference sequence). V was pared by 3 bases and J by 0 bases, with 5 bases between. The CDR3 has 13 residues. TEMRA cells were FACS-enriched, with CD8+ and CD4+ T cells isolated negatively. Reverse transcription used about 0.5 to 1 ug RNA and random hexamers. TCRdb processed the immunoSEQ multiplex PCR reads anew with MiXCR; each CDR3 protein has one entry. The sample includes around 300,000 distinct CDR3 sequences, around 89% of them seen just once. This sequence joins TRBV20-1 and TRBJ2-2, with unresolved D. This TCR was sampled from a human donor with multiple sclerosis. Sequencing was performed on CD8+ T cells from PBMCs. This CDR3 is CSARGTNTGELFF. As DNA, the CDR3 is TGCAGTGCTAGGGGCACGAACACCGGGGAGCTGTTTTTT.